Listed here are 2 T cell receptor beta chains from one sample, sequenced in a study of CD8 T cells in ankylosing spondylitis. Each CDR3 protein gets one entry after TCRdb re-called the 5' RACE reads with MiXCR. Among fewer than 250,000 distinct CDR3 sequences, roughly a tenth were seen once, and the ten largest hold about 2.5%. Source material: blood, either unsorted or a sorted T cell fraction (not recorded which). All receptors come from a male donor with ankylosing spondylitis or in good health (not recorded which).

This clonotype was seen ten or more times. The chain employs TRBV30 and TRBJ1-1; possibly TRBD1 for D (6 bases). The germline V and J ends were trimmed by 0 bases and 1 base, with 12 bases remaining between them. Germline V gene sequence: CDR1 GTSNPN, CDR2 SVGIG (reference sequence). CDR3 length: 15 residues. The CDR3 DNA sequence: TGTGCCTGGAGTGTACCCCCGGGACAGAACACTGAAGCTTTCTTT. Translation gives CAWSVPPGQNTEAFF.

This clonotype has a count of ten or more. The chain couples TRBV7-8 to TRBJ2-4; D remains unclear. Germline lookup yields CDR1 SGHVS and CDR2 FQNEAQ. The CDR3 runs to 13 residues. V was pared by 5 bases and J by 8 bases, with 13 bases between. The CDR3 region has the DNA TGTGCCAGCAGCGCCCATCGAATGGACATTCAGTACTTC. Its translation is CASSAHRMDIQYF. Supplemented by reference TRBV7-8 and TRBJ2-4, the full variable domain reads GAGVSQSPRYKVAKRGQDVALRCDPISGHVSLFWYQQALGQGPEFLTYFQNEAQLDKSGLPSDRFFAERPEGSVSTLKIQRTQQEDSAVYLCASSAHRMDIQYFGAGTRLSVL.